These 16 T cell receptor beta chains originate from one sample sequenced in a study of PD-L1 blockade in urothelial cancer. Using immunoSEQ multiplex PCR, the repertoire was profiled, and TCRdb retains in-frame clones only, with some absent. This sample has over 75,000 clones, with 85% to 90% found just once. Time point here: pretreatment peripheral blood. The source material was PBMCs, sampled around atezolizumab (anti-PD-L1) treatment. The source of these receptors is a man between 60 and 75 years old with urothelial cancer.

The rearrangement links TRBV6-1 to TRBJ1-2; D remains unclear. Germline lookup yields CDR1 MNHNS and CDR2 SASEGT. V was pared by 4 bases and J by 8 bases, with 20 bases between. This CDR3 has 15 residues. Here the CDR3 DNA reads TGTGCCAGCAGTGGATCCGTAGGTGAGGGATGGGGCTACACCTTC. Its translation is CASSGSVGEGWGYTF.

This chain links TRBV4-1 with TRBJ1-1; the match to TRBD1 covers 11 bases. Unmatched junction bases numbered 3, after V lost 1 base and J lost 2 bases. The CDR3 has 16 residues. Germline CDR1 MGHRA, CDR2 YSYEKL. The CDR3 sequence is CASSQGTGGGNTEAFF. The CDR3 nucleotides read TGCGCCAGCAGCCAAGGGACAGGGGGCGGAAACACTGAAGCTTTCTTT.

The rearrangement joins TRBV5-1 to TRBJ1-1, with TRBD1 as a possible D gene (6 bases). The CDR3 has 15 residues. From germline, CDR1 is SGHRS and CDR2 YFSETQ. V was clipped by 4 bases and J by 0 bases, with 13 bases between them. The CDR3 DNA follows: TGCGCCAGCAGCCCACCGGGACAAATGAACACTGAAGCTTTCTTT. Its protein product is CASSPPGQMNTEAFF.

The chain is built from TRBV5-1 and TRBJ1-4; TRBD1 is a possible D gene (6 bases). The germline V gene encodes CDR1 SGHRS and CDR2 YFSETQ. V was trimmed by 3 bases and J by 3 bases, leaving 12 bases between them. The CDR3 sequence is 15 residues long. In DNA, the CDR3 is TGCGCCAGCAGCTCGAAACAGGGTTCTAATGAAAAACTGTTTTTT. It yields the protein CASSSKQGSNEKLFF.

The rearrangement uses TRBV30 and TRBJ1-3; D is undetermined. The germline V and J ends were trimmed by 2 bases and 1 base, with 6 bases remaining between them. This CDR3 spans 13 amino acids. Germline V gene data show CDR1 as GTSNPN and CDR2 as SVGIG (reference sequence). Here the CDR3 DNA reads TGTGCCTGGAGTTTCATTTCTGGAAACACCATATATTTT. This encodes CAWSFISGNTIYF.

The chain has TRBV5-1 and TRBJ2-1, with TRBD2 identical over 11 bases. Germline CDR1 is SGHRS and CDR2 is YFSETQ. The CDR3 has 15 residues. The trim removed 7 bases at V and 5 bases at J, leaving 8 bases unmatched. CDR3 bases: TGCGCCAGCGGCTCCGGACTAGCGGGCAACAATGAGCAGTTCTTC. As protein: CASGSGLAGNNEQFF.

The J gene is TRBJ2-2, the V gene TRBV30, with 9 bases identical to TRBD2. Per the germline V gene, CDR1 is GTSNPN and CDR2 is SVGIG (reference sequence). V lost 5 bases and J lost 7; bases outside the gene matches: 8. CDR3 length: 14 residues. CDR3 protein: CAWVSGRGGGELFF. The CDR3 DNA reads as TGTGCCTGGGTTAGCGGGAGAGGGGGCGGGGAGCTGTTTTTT.

The chain has TRBV6-5 and TRBJ1-5, with a weak D call TRBD1 (5 bases). The ends were cut back, 8 bases at V and 6 bases at J, with 20 bases in the middle. CDR1 MNHEY and CDR2 SVGAGI come from the germline V gene. The CDR3 extends over 15 amino acids. Written as DNA, the CDR3 is TGTGCCAGCTCGACCCTCGACAGAATAAGTCAGCCCCAGCATTTT. This codes for CASSTLDRISQPQHF.

The rearrangement uses TRBV30 and TRBJ1-6; TRBD1 matches 7 bases. Germline loops: CDR1 GTSNPN, CDR2 SVGIG (reference sequence). The length of the CDR3 is 13 residues. The trim removed 5 bases at V and 6 bases at J, leaving 4 bases unmatched. CDR3 region: CAWRDSTNSPLHF. The DNA of the CDR3 is TGTGCCTGGCGGGACAGCACTAATTCACCCCTCCACTTT.

This clone was seen once. This chain connects TRBV5-1 to TRBJ2-3; tentative D call: TRBD1 (6 bases). V shed 4 bases and J shed 3 bases, with 12 bases lying between them. Per germline, CDR1 SGHRS and CDR2 YFSETQ. The CDR3 runs to 14 residues. CDR3 nucleotides: TGCGCCAGCAGCACCAGGGGACCGACAGATACGCAGTATTTT. Translated, it gives CASSTRGPTDTQYF.

This chain uses TRBV10-3 with TRBJ2-6; D is perhaps TRBD2 (5 bases). The CDR3 totals 15 residues. V was trimmed by 0 bases and J by 2 bases, leaving 5 bases between them. Germline lookup yields CDR1 ENHRY and CDR2 SYGVKD. The CDR3 region has the DNA TGTGCCATCAGTGAGTCGAGGGCTGGGGCCAACGTCCTGACTTTC. Translated: CAISESRAGANVLTF.

The chain is built from TRBV11-2 and TRBJ2-1; TRBD2 aligns across 10 bases. The germline V gene encodes CDR1 SGHAT and CDR2 FQNNGV. CDR3 length: 15 amino acids. Trimming cost V 5 bases and J 6 bases; bases outside gene matches: 7. Here the CDR3 DNA reads TGTGCCAGCAGCGCGGGACTAGCGAGTACCAATGAGCAGTTCTTC. This codes for CASSAGLASTNEQFF.

The chain joins TRBV2 to TRBJ2-3; possibly TRBD1 for D (6 bases). Per germline, CDR1 SNHLY and CDR2 FYNNEI. V was cut by 10 bases and J by 2 bases, with 10 bases left in between. The CDR3 runs 12 residues. CDR3 sequence (DNA): TGTGCCATCAGGACAGTCACAGATACGCAGTATTTT. It codes for CAIRTVTDTQYF.

The chain uses TRBV6-5 and TRBJ1-5; D uncertain. V was trimmed by 5 bases and J by 6 bases, leaving 14 bases between them. The V gene's germline CDR1 is MNHEY and CDR2 SVGAGI. The CDR3 covers 14 residues. As DNA, the CDR3 is TGTGCCAGCAGTGTCTCGAGGGTGGGTCAGCCCCAGCATTTT. Translated, it gives CASSVSRVGQPQHF.

The chain carries TRBV4-1 and TRBJ1-5; D is unresolved. This CDR3 spans 14 amino acids. V lost 0 bases and J 7 bases, leaving 10 bases between the germline ends. The germline V gene encodes CDR1 MGHRA and CDR2 YSYEKL. CDR3 coding DNA: TGCGCCAGCAGCCAAGAGGCATTACGACAGCCCCAGCATTTT. Its protein is CASSQEALRQPQHF.

This clone was detected only a few times. V is TRBV11-3 and J is TRBJ2-5; TRBD2 aligns across 9 bases. Trimming at V came to 3 bases and at J to 4 bases, leaving 6 bases not matched to a gene. The CDR3 is 15 amino acids. Germline lookup yields CDR1 SGHNT and CDR2 YENEEA. CDR3 in DNA: TGTGCCAGCAGCTTCGAATCTAGCGGGGTAGAGACCCAGTACTTC. As protein: CASSFESSGVETQYF.